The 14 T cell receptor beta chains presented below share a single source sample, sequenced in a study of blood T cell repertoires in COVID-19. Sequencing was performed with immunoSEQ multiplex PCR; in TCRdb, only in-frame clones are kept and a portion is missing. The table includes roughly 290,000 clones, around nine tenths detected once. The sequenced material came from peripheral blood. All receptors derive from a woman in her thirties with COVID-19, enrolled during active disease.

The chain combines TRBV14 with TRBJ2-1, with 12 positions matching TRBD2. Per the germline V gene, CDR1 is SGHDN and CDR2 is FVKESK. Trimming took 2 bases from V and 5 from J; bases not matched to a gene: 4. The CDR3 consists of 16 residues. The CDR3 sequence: CASSQFWTSGNNEQFF. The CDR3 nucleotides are TGTGCCAGCAGCCAATTCTGGACTAGCGGGAACAATGAGCAGTTCTTC. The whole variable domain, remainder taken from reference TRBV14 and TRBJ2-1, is EAGVTQFPSHSVIEKGQTVTLRCDPISGHDNLYWYRRVMGKEIKFLLHFVKESKQDESGMPNNRFLAERTGGTYSTLKVQPAELEDSGVYFCASSQFWTSGNNEQFFGPGTRLTVL.

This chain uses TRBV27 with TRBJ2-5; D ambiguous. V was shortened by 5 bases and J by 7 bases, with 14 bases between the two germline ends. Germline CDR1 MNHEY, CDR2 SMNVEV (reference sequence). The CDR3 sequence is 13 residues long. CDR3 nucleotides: TGTGCCAGCAGTCCCGGTCTCGAATGGACCCAGTACTTC. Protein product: CASSPGLEWTQYF.

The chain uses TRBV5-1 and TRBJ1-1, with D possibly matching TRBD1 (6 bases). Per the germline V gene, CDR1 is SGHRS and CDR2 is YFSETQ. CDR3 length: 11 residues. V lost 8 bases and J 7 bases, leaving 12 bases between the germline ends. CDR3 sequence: CASQGSGEAFF. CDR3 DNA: TGCGCCAGTCAGGGGAGCGGTGAAGCTTTCTTT.

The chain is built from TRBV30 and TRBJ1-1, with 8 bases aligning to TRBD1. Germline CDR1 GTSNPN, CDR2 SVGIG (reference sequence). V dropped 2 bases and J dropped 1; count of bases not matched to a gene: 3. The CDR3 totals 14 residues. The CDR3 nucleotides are TGTGCCTGGAGTCCCGGGACAGGGAACACTGAAGCTTTCTTT. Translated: CAWSPGTGNTEAFF.

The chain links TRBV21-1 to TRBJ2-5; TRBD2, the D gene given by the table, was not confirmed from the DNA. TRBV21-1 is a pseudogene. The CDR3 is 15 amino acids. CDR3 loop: CASSTLSGGPETQYF. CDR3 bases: TGTGCCAGCAGCACCCTGAGCGGGGGCCCCGAGACCCAGTACTTC.

Here the CDR3 reads CSEGVVGEQYF. The CDR3 DNA is TGCAGTGAAGGGGTGGTTGGCGAGCAGTACTTC. This chain joins TRBV20-1 and TRBJ2-7; D may be TRBD1 (5 bases). With 7 bases removed from V and 6 bases from J, the gap between germline ends came to 13 bases. CDR3 size: 11 residues. Germline V CDR1 and CDR2: DFQATT, SNEGSKA (reference sequence).

For the CDR3, the DNA is TGTGCCAGCAGCCAAGAATTGGCGGGACTTAGCACAGATACGCAGTATTTT. Translated: CASSQELAGLSTDTQYF. This chain connects TRBV3-1 (or the pseudogene TRBV3-2) to TRBJ2-3; possibly TRBD2 for D (6 bases). The length of the CDR3 is 17 residues. The V end lost 0 bases, the J end lost 0 bases, and 13 bases lay between the germline ends. Germline V CDR1 and CDR2: LGHDT, YNNKEL (reference sequence).

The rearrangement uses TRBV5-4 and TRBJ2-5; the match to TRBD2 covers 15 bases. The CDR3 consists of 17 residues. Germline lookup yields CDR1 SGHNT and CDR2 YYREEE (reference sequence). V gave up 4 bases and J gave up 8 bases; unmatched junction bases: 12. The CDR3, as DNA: TGTGCCAGCAGCGCAGGACTAGCGGGAGGGAGAAGAGATACCCAGTACTTC. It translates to CASSAGLAGGRRDTQYF.

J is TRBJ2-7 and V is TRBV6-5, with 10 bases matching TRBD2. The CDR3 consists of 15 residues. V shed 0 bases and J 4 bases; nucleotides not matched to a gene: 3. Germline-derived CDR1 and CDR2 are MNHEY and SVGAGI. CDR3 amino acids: CASSYSAGGPYEQYF. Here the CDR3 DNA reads TGTGCCAGCAGTTACTCAGCGGGAGGGCCTTACGAGCAGTACTTC.

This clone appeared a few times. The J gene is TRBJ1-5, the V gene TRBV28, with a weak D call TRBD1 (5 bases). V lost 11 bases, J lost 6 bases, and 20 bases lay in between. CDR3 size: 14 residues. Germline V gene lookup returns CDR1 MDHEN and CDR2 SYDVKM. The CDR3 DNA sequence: TGTGCCTTAGGCCGGGACTCGGGGAGTCAGCCCCAGCATTTT. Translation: CALGRDSGSQPQHF. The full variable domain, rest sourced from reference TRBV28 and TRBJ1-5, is DVKVTQSSRYLVKRTGEKVFLECVQDMDHENMFWYRQDPGLGLRLIYFSYDVKMKEKGDIPEGYSVSREKKERFSLILESASTNQTSMYLCALGRDSGSQPQHFGDGTRLSIL.

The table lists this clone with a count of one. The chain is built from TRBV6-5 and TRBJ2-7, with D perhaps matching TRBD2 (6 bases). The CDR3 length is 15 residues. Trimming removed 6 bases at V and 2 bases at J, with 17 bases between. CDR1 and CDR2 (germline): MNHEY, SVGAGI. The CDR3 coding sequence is TGTGCCAGCAGCCAGACGCGGGGCCTTACCTACGAGCAGTACTTC. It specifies CASSQTRGLTYEQYF.

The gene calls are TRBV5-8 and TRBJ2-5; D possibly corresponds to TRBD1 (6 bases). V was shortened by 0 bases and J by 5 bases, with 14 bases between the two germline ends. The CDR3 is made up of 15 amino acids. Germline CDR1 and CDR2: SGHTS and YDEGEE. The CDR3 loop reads CASSLVKQGWETQYF. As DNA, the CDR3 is TGTGCCAGCAGCTTGGTGAAACAGGGTTGGGAGACCCAGTACTTC.

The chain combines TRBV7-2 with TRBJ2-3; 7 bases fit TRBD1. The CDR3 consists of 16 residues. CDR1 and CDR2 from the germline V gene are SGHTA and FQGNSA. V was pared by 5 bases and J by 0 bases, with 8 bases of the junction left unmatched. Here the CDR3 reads CASSKTSTGSTDTQYF. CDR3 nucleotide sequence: TGTGCCAGCAGCAAGACATCGACAGGGAGCACAGATACGCAGTATTTT. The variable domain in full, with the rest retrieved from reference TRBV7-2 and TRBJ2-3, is GAGVSQSPSNKVTEKGKDVELRCDPISGHTALYWYRQSLGQGLEFLIYFQGNSAPDKSGLPSDRFSAERTGGSVSTLTIQRTQQEDSAVYLCASSKTSTGSTDTQYFGPGTRLTVL.

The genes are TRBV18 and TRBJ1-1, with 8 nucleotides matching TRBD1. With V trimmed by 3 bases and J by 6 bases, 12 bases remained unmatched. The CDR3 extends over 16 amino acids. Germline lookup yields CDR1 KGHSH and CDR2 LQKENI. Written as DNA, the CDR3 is TGTGCCAGCTCACCCACCGGATTTCACAGGGGGGCTGAAGCTTTCTTT. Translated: CASSPTGFHRGAEAFF.